A selection of T cell receptor beta chains follows, all from one sample in a study of blood T cell repertoires in COVID-19. Some clones are missing from TCRdb's copy, which holds only in-frame ones; the method was immunoSEQ multiplex PCR. The sample has about 310,000 clones, more than 75% seen once. The sample was peripheral blood. These receptors were obtained from a woman between 45 and 65 years old who had recovered from COVID-19. CDR3s include the opening cysteine and the closing phenylalanine or tryptophan. The order of the fields is clone size, D gene, V gene, J gene, CDR3 protein, CDR3 DNA. A D gene is named only where the DNA matches it firmly. Only part of the rows carry a size: once, few, many, or a class if the clone is expanded.

size: -
D: -
V: TRBV9
J: TRBJ2-3
CDR3: CASSVARRGTDTQYF
DNA: TGTGCCAGCAGCGTAGCGAGGAGAGGCACAGATACGCAGTATTTT

size: -
D: -
V: TRBV3-1/TRBV3-2
J: TRBJ1-4
CDR3: CASSQDMTGDDEKLFF
DNA: TGTGCCAGCAGCCAAGATATGACAGGAGATGATGAAAAACTGTTTTTT

size: -
D: TRBD1
V: TRBV18
J: TRBJ1-2
CDR3: CASSPETGVYGYTF
DNA: TGTGCCAGCTCACCAGAGACAGGGGTCTATGGCTACACCTTC

size: once
D: -
V: TRBV2
J: TRBJ1-4
CDR3: CASSVRFNEKLFF
DNA: TGTGCCAGCAGTGTTCGGTTTAATGAAAAACTGTTTTTT

size: -
D: -
V: TRBV7-9
J: TRBJ1-1
CDR3: CASSLGSQTEAFF
DNA: TGTGCCAGCAGCTTAGGAAGTCAGACTGAAGCTTTCTTT

size: -
D: -
V: TRBV21-1
J: TRBJ1-2
CDR3: CAGPPPERDGYTF
DNA: TGTGCCGGGCCGCCACCCGAAAGAGATGGCTACACCTTC

size: -
D: TRBD1
V: TRBV6-4
J: TRBJ1-1
CDR3: CASSLGQGTTEAFF
DNA: TGTGCCAGCAGTTTGGGACAGGGGACGACTGAAGCTTTCTTT

size: -
D: TRBD1
V: TRBV5-6
J: TRBJ2-7
CDR3: CASSRTGSLEQYF
DNA: TGTGCCAGCAGCCGGACAGGGAGCCTCGAGCAGTACTTC

size: -
D: -
V: TRBV23-1
J: TRBJ2-7
CDR3: CASSQSKKDIKYF
DNA: TGCGCCAGCAGTCAATCGAAGAAGGACATTAAGTACTTC

size: once
D: -
V: TRBV6-5
J: TRBJ1-6
CDR3: CASSVQDPYNSPLHF
DNA: TGTGCCAGCAGCGTTCAGGATCCCTATAATTCACCCCTCCACTTT

size: -
D: -
V: TRBV12-3/TRBV12-4
J: TRBJ1-1
CDR3: CANRGRGNTEAFF
DNA: TGTGCCAACCGGGGCAGGGGGAACACTGAAGCTTTCTTT

size: -
D: TRBD2
V: TRBV30
J: TRBJ2-1
CDR3: CAWGSGRAYGEQFF
DNA: TGTGCCTGGGGTAGCGGGAGGGCCTACGGTGAGCAGTTCTTC

size: -
D: -
V: TRBV19
J: TRBJ2-6
CDR3: CASTPTQQGSGANVLTF
DNA: TGTGCCAGTACCCCGACACAGCAAGGCTCTGGGGCCAACGTCCTGACTTTC

size: -
D: TRBD1
V: TRBV5-1
J: TRBJ1-1
CDR3: CASRGQVLGGTEAFF
DNA: TGCGCCAGCAGGGGACAGGTTCTTGGGGGCACTGAAGCTTTCTTT

size: -
D: -
V: TRBV30
J: TRBJ2-1
CDR3: CAWDGGVSHNEQFF
DNA: TGTGCCTGGGACGGGGGAGTCTCCCACAATGAGCAGTTCTTC

size: -
D: TRBD2
V: TRBV3-1/TRBV3-2
J: TRBJ2-5
CDR3: CACGLAGVYYF
DNA: TGTGCCTGCGGGCTAGCGGGGGTTTATTACTTC

size: -
D: TRBD1
V: TRBV7-9
J: TRBJ1-4
CDR3: CASSRLQGFKEKLFF
DNA: TGTGCCAGCAGCCGACTACAGGGGTTTAAAGAAAAACTGTTTTTT

size: -
D: -
V: TRBV6-1
J: TRBJ2-1
CDR3: CASGEVPLYNEQFF
DNA: TGTGCCAGTGGTGAAGTCCCCTTATACAATGAGCAGTTCTTC

size: -
D: TRBD1
V: TRBV4-3
J: TRBJ2-7
CDR3: CASSQDPQGADEQYF
DNA: TGCGCCAGCAGCCAAGATCCCCAGGGGGCCGACGAGCAGTACTTC

size: -
D: TRBD1
V: TRBV11-3
J: TRBJ2-7
CDR3: CASSLRDREYEQYF
DNA: TGTGCCAGCAGCTTACGCGACAGGGAGTACGAGCAGTACTTC

size: -
D: -
V: TRBV7-2
J: TRBJ2-7
CDR3: CASSPAAGRSRWQYF
DNA: TGTGCCAGCAGCCCGGCCGCGGGCAGGTCAAGGTGGCAGTACTTC

size: -
D: -
V: TRBV7-9
J: TRBJ2-7
CDR3: CASSPGSYEQYF
DNA: TGTGCCAGCAGCCCAGGGTCCTACGAGCAGTACTTC

size: -
D: TRBD2
V: TRBV18
J: TRBJ2-3
CDR3: CASSPGTSGLTDTQYF
DNA: TGTGCCAGCTCGCCCGGGACTAGCGGACTCACAGATACGCAGTATTTT

size: -
D: -
V: TRBV5-1
J: TRBJ1-2
CDR3: CASSLAHGDYGYTF
DNA: TGCGCCAGCAGCTTGGCCCACGGGGACTATGGCTACACCTTC

size: -
D: TRBD1
V: TRBV28
J: TRBJ2-7
CDR3: CASSQTTGTVYEQYF
DNA: TGTGCCAGCAGCCAGACCACGGGGACAGTCTACGAGCAGTACTTC

size: once
D: TRBD1
V: TRBV19
J: TRBJ2-3
CDR3: CASIGTGFSDTQYF
DNA: TGTGCCAGTATCGGGACAGGGTTTTCAGATACGCAGTATTTT

size: -
D: TRBD1
V: TRBV6-5
J: TRBJ2-1
CDR3: CASRDRANNEQFF
DNA: TGTGCCAGCAGAGACAGGGCTAACAATGAGCAGTTCTTC

size: -
D: TRBD2
V: TRBV15
J: TRBJ2-4
CDR3: CATRQGSSGSDIQYF
DNA: TGTGCCACCAGGCAGGGCTCTAGCGGGAGTGACATTCAGTACTTC

size: once
D: TRBD2
V: TRBV7-2
J: TRBJ2-1
CDR3: CASSFSGTSGNEQFF
DNA: TGTGCCAGCAGCTTTTCCGGGACTAGCGGGAATGAGCAGTTCTTC

size: -
D: TRBD2
V: TRBV7-2
J: TRBJ2-5
CDR3: CASSLVASGVTKTQYF
DNA: TGTGCCAGCAGCTTAGTGGCTAGCGGGGTCACCAAGACCCAGTACTTC

size: -
D: -
V: TRBV6-1
J: TRBJ1-6
CDR3: CASSDQPGGPNSPLHF
DNA: TGTGCCAGCAGTGATCAGCCGGGGGGACCCAATTCACCCCTCCACTTT

size: -
D: -
V: TRBV28
J: TRBJ2-5
CDR3: CASNFRGETQYF
DNA: TGTGCCAGCAACTTTCGGGGGGAGACCCAGTACTTC

size: -
D: TRBD1
V: TRBV4-3
J: TRBJ2-2
CDR3: CASSRRTGDTGELFF
DNA: TGCGCCAGCAGCCGTAGAACAGGGGACACCGGGGAGCTGTTTTTT

size: -
D: -
V: TRBV7-9
J: TRBJ1-4
CDR3: CASRAKQGKGEKLFF
DNA: TGTGCCAGCAGAGCTAAACAGGGTAAAGGTGAAAAACTGTTTTTT

size: -
D: -
V: TRBV6-1
J: TRBJ2-2
CDR3: CASSDRGSGELFF
DNA: TGTGCCAGCAGTGACAGGGGAAGCGGGGAGCTGTTTTTT

size: -
D: TRBD2
V: TRBV4-3
J: TRBJ2-1
CDR3: CASSQVLAGDYNEQFF
DNA: TGCGCCAGCAGCCAAGTCCTAGCGGGGGACTACAATGAGCAGTTCTTC

size: few
D: -
V: TRBV13
J: TRBJ1-1
CDR3: CASSLRGVGTEAFF
DNA: TGTGCCAGCAGCTTACGGGGAGTAGGCACTGAAGCTTTCTTT

size: -
D: TRBD1
V: TRBV4-3
J: TRBJ2-7
CDR3: CASSQRTQGREQYF
DNA: TGCGCCAGCAGCCAACGTACACAGGGGCGAGAGCAGTACTTC

size: -
D: -
V: TRBV4-2
J: TRBJ2-3
CDR3: CASTKTPGGSTDTQYF
DNA: TGTGCCAGCACCAAGACTCCCGGGGGTAGCACAGATACGCAGTATTTT

size: -
D: -
V: TRBV27
J: TRBJ2-2
CDR3: CASSFSRTGELFF
DNA: TGTGCCAGCAGTTTCTCCCGCACCGGGGAGCTGTTTTTT

size: -
D: -
V: TRBV9
J: TRBJ1-1
CDR3: CASSPTDSLVLETEAFF
DNA: TGTGCCAGCAGCCCGACGGACAGCTTGGTTTTAGAGACTGAAGCTTTCTTT

size: -
D: -
V: TRBV7-8
J: TRBJ1-5
CDR3: CASSLERGGNQPQHF
DNA: TGTGCCAGCAGCTTAGAAAGGGGAGGAAATCAGCCCCAGCATTTT

size: -
D: -
V: TRBV9
J: TRBJ1-1
CDR3: CASSPTGGNTEAFF
DNA: TGTGCCAGCAGCCCGACCGGGGGTAACACTGAAGCTTTCTTT

size: -
D: TRBD1
V: TRBV19
J: TRBJ1-1
CDR3: CASSAPGQPNTEAFF
DNA: TGTGCCAGTAGTGCGCCGGGACAGCCAAACACTGAAGCTTTCTTT